This TCR beta chain originates from a study of T cell responses to AZD1222 COVID-19 vaccine. Study outcomes and limitations: There were repertoire samples only from the period after the peak T cell response. Possibly, clonal diversity was underestimated; donors were largely white British and included more females.

The protocol was immunoSEQ multiplex PCR, while the TCRdb copy is restricted to in-frame clones and leaves out a portion. This sample has around 95,000 clones, with 80% to 95% found just once. With regard to this clone: As yet, its antigen is unknown. Within the sample, other DNA sequences also encode this same CDR3.

CDR3 length: 11 residues. CDR1 GTSNPN and CDR2 SVGIG come from the germline V gene (reference sequence). The V and J ends lost 2 bases and 4 bases respectively, with 5 bases between them. The V call is TRBV30, the J call TRBJ1-1; D gene ambiguous. This specimen consisted of peripheral blood, obtained on day 0 of AZD1222 vaccination. This clonotype was sampled from an adult in good health. The CDR3 sequence: CAWSRSTEAFF. The CDR3 region has the DNA TGTGCCTGGAGTCGTAGCACTGAAGCTTTCTTT.